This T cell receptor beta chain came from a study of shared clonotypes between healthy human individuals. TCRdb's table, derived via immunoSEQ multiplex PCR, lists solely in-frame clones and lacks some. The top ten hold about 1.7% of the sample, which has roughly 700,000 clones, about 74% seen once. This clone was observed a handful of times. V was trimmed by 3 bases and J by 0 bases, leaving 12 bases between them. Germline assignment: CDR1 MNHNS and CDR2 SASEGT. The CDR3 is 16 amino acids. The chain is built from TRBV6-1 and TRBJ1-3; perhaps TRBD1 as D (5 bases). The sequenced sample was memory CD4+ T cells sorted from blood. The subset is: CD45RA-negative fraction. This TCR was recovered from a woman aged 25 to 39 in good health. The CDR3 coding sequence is TGTGCCAGCAGTGACCCGGGACGGCGCTCTGGAAACACCATATATTTT. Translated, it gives CASSDPGRRSGNTIYF.